This is a list of T cell receptor beta chains from one sample in a study of blood T cell repertoires in COVID-19. The table came from immunoSEQ multiplex PCR; TCRdb's copy has only in-frame clones and leaves some out. In the table there are approximately 68,000 clones, approximately 80% of which are singletons. The source material was peripheral blood. These receptors all stem from an elderly man with active COVID-19. Both conserved end residues are part of each CDR3. A D gene is named only where the DNA matches it firmly. Clone sizes are given selectively: once, few, many, or a class where the clone is expanded.

D,V,length,size,J,DNA,CDR3
-,TRBV20-1,16,-,TRBJ1-5,TGCAGTGCTAGTCAGGCAGGGTCCTATAGCAATCAGCCCCAGCATTTT,CSASQAGSYSNQPQHF
TRBD2,TRBV6-5,15,-,TRBJ2-1,TGTGCCAGCAGTCCGACTAGCGGCTCCTACAATGAGCAGTTCTTC,CASSPTSGSYNEQFF
TRBD1,TRBV27,14,-,TRBJ2-1,TGTGCCAGCAGTCGACAGGGGGAATTGTTTGAGCAGTTCTTC,CASSRQGELFEQFF
TRBD1,TRBV7-8,14,-,TRBJ1-2,TGTGCCAGCAGCAGGGACAGGGGGACTTATGGCTACACCTTC,CASSRDRGTYGYTF
TRBD2,TRBV10-3,16,-,TRBJ2-1,TGTGCCACGTTCCCGACTAGCGGGAGCTCCTACAATGAGCAGTTCTTC,CATFPTSGSSYNEQFF
TRBD1,TRBV3-1/TRBV3-2,17,-,TRBJ2-3,TGTGCCAGCAGCCAGGGCAAGACAGGGATGATCACAGATACGCAGTATTTT,CASSQGKTGMITDTQYF
TRBD2,TRBV3-1/TRBV3-2,14,-,TRBJ2-7,TGTGCCAGCAGCCATCTAGCGGTTCTCCTCGAGCAGTACTTC,CASSHLAVLLEQYF
-,TRBV7-9,14,once,TRBJ1-1,TGTGCCAGCAGCCGCCGTAGCGGAAACACTGAAGCTTTCTTT,CASSRRSGNTEAFF
-,TRBV28,14,-,TRBJ1-5,TGTGCCAGCAGTTTGTCAGGGAAATACCAGCCCCAGCATTTT,CASSLSGKYQPQHF
-,TRBV7-2,15,few,TRBJ1-6,TGTGCCAGCAGCTTAGCGCTTAGAGGGAATTCACCCCTCCACTTT,CASSLALRGNSPLHF
TRBD2,TRBV7-8,15,-,TRBJ2-7,TGTGCCAGCAGCTTAAGAGGGGAGGGCTCCTACGAGCAGTACTTC,CASSLRGEGSYEQYF
-,TRBV25-1,14,-,TRBJ2-2,TGTGCCAGCAGTGATCAGATGAACACCGGGGAGCTGTTTTTT,CASSDQMNTGELFF
TRBD1,TRBV28,16,-,TRBJ1-4,TGTGCCAGCAGTGGATCACAGGGGAGGAGTAATGAAAAACTGTTTTTT,CASSGSQGRSNEKLFF
-,TRBV5-1,14,-,TRBJ1-2,TGCGCCAGCAGCTTGGTAACAGACGGCTATGGCTACACCTTC,CASSLVTDGYGYTF
TRBD1,TRBV2,13,few,TRBJ2-7,TGTGCCAGCAGTGGACAGGGGGCAGGGGAGCAGTACTTC,CASSGQGAGEQYF
TRBD1,TRBV7-2,14,-,TRBJ2-4,TGTGCCAGCAGCTTAACGGGACAGAAAAACATTCAGTACTTC,CASSLTGQKNIQYF
-,TRBV9,16,-,TRBJ2-7,TGTGCCAGCAGCAGGGGGAGTGGCGGTGGCTCCTACGAGCAGTACTTC,CASSRGSGGGSYEQYF
-,TRBV7-3,13,-,TRBJ1-1,TGTGCCAGCAGCCCCACGGGGAACACTGAAGCTTTCTTT,CASSPTGNTEAFF
-,TRBV27,15,-,TRBJ2-1,TGTGCCAGCAGTTTACGGGGGAGCTCCTACAATGAGCAGTTCTTC,CASSLRGSSYNEQFF
-,TRBV11-1,14,-,TRBJ1-3,TGTGCCAGCAGCTCGGAGAACTTTGGAAACACCATATATTTT,CASSSENFGNTIYF
-,TRBV4-1,16,-,TRBJ1-5,TGCGCCAGCAGCCTTACAGCAGGGCGAGGTGATCAGCCCCAGCATTTT,CASSLTAGRGDQPQHF
-,TRBV19,15,-,TRBJ1-2,TGTGCCAGTAGTATAGCGGGTCACGCTAACTATGGCTACACCTTC,CASSIAGHANYGYTF
-,TRBV7-6,14,-,TRBJ2-6,TGTGCCAGCAGCTTTCACTCTGGGGCCAACGTCCTGACTTTC,CASSFHSGANVLTF
TRBD1,TRBV3-1/TRBV3-2,14,-,TRBJ2-5,TGTGCCAGCAGCCCCAGACAGGGGGCGGGGACCCAGTACTTC,CASSPRQGAGTQYF
-,TRBV19,17,once,TRBJ1-5,TGTGCCAGTAGTATTCTCCCAGCCAGGGGCGGCAATCAGCCCCAGCATTTT,CASSILPARGGNQPQHF
TRBD2,TRBV6-2/TRBV6-3,17,-,TRBJ2-7,TGTGCCAGCAGTTACCCGACTAGCGGTGAACCTTCCTACGAGCAGTACTTC,CASSYPTSGEPSYEQYF
-,TRBV13,14,-,TRBJ1-5,TGTGCCAGCAGCATAACAGGGTCCAATCAGCCCCAGCATTTT,CASSITGSNQPQHF
TRBD2,TRBV11-2,14,-,TRBJ2-5,TGTGCCAGCAGCCCTAGCGGGAGGGGAGAGACCCAGTACTTC,CASSPSGRGETQYF
TRBD1,TRBV28,15,-,TRBJ2-7,TGTGCCAGCAGTTTGCGGGGGACAGGGGGGAAAGAGCAGTACTTC,CASSLRGTGGKEQYF
-,TRBV7-9,12,-,TRBJ2-7,TGTGCCAGCAGCTCCGCCGGGGACGAGCAGTACTTC,CASSSAGDEQYF
TRBD1,TRBV4-2,20,-,TRBJ2-6,TGTGCCAGCAGCACAGAAAGACGGACAGGGTCTCACTCTGGGGCCAACGTCCTGACTTTC,CASSTERRTGSHSGANVLTF
-,TRBV20-1,11,-,TRBJ2-5,TGCAGTGTGACTAGGGGAGAGACCCAGTACTTC,CSVTRGETQYF
-,TRBV27,15,few,TRBJ1-6,TGTGCCAGCACCCCCGGACAGTTCCTTAATTCACCCCTCCACTTT,CASTPGQFLNSPLHF
TRBD1,TRBV7-9,17,-,TRBJ2-3,TGTGCCAGCAGCTTAGGAGTCGGACAGGGATCCACAGATACGCAGTATTTT,CASSLGVGQGSTDTQYF
TRBD2,TRBV6-5,15,once,TRBJ2-7,TGTGCCAGCAGTTGGAGGACTAGCGGGGGCTACGAGCAGTACTTC,CASSWRTSGGYEQYF
TRBD2,TRBV7-9,15,-,TRBJ2-1,TGTGCCAGCAGCTTAGCGGAAACAGCGGGAGGGCCTCAGTTCTTC,CASSLAETAGGPQFF
-,TRBV6-5,13,-,TRBJ2-2,TGTGCCAGCAATATCTCCCCCCTCGGGGAGCTGTTTTTT,CASNISPLGELFF
-,TRBV2,14,-,TRBJ2-7,TGTGCCAGCAGTGTTGGTTCCTTAGTTCCCGAGCAGTACTTC,CASSVGSLVPEQYF
-,TRBV28,18,-,TRBJ1-5,TGTGCCAGCAGTCCCGCACTAACTTACAGGGATAGCAATCAGCCCCAGCATTTT,CASSPALTYRDSNQPQHF
TRBD1,TRBV5-1,14,-,TRBJ2-1,TGCGCCAGCAGCCTTCAGGGACAGGGGAATGAGCAGTTCTTC,CASSLQGQGNEQFF
TRBD2,TRBV29-1,15,-,TRBJ2-7,TGCAGCGTTGAAGGGGACTACTTAACCTCCTACGAGCAGTACTTC,CSVEGDYLTSYEQYF
TRBD1,TRBV28,15,-,TRBJ2-7,TGTGCCAGCAGTAAAGGGGGCAGCGAGTCCTACGAGCAGTACTTC,CASSKGGSESYEQYF
-,TRBV5-1,11,-,TRBJ2-7,TGCGCCAGCAGCTTCTCCCACGAGCAGTACTTC,CASSFSHEQYF
-,TRBV14,17,few,TRBJ1-1,TGTGCCAGCAGCCAAGAGGTCTTGTGGGACATGAACACTGAAGCTTTCTTT,CASSQEVLWDMNTEAFF
-,TRBV5-8,15,-,TRBJ1-1,TGTGCCAGCAGCGCTCTCGGACATCACAACACTGAAGCTTTCTTT,CASSALGHHNTEAFF
TRBD1,TRBV28,13,once,TRBJ2-7,TGTGCCAGCAGGGGACAGGCTACCTACGAGCAGTACTTC,CASRGQATYEQYF
-,TRBV19,15,-,TRBJ1-5,TGTGCCAGTAGTTACGGGGTGAGCGGGGATCAGCCCCAGCATTTT,CASSYGVSGDQPQHF
TRBD2,TRBV30,14,-,TRBJ2-1,TGTGCCTGGACTCGGGGGGGCTCCTACAATGAGCAGTTCTTC,CAWTRGGSYNEQFF
-,TRBV18,17,few,TRBJ1-2,TGTGCCAGCTCACCTCAGAGAGACCTATCGGGGGGGTATGGCTACACCTTC,CASSPQRDLSGGYGYTF
-,TRBV5-8,14,-,TRBJ2-7,TGTGCCAGCACCATGATAGGATTGAGGGAAGAGCAGTACTTC,CASTMIGLREEQYF
TRBD2,TRBV10-3,15,-,TRBJ2-1,TGTGCCATCAGTCAGACTAGCGGGGGAAGCAATGAGCAGTTCTTC,CAISQTSGGSNEQFF